These T cell receptor beta chains were read from a single sample in a study of a mutant IDH1 vaccine in newly diagnosed glioma. The antigens for these receptors are not known. The method was immunoSEQ multiplex PCR; TCRdb's version includes in-frame clones alone and lacks a portion of them. The sample lists about 52,000 clones; roughly 90% were seen once. Sequences were derived from PBMCs, sampled from a glioma patient whose treatment included an IDH1 peptide vaccine. These receptor sequences come from a man aged 45-65 years with glioma. The conserved cysteine and the conserved F or W are not part of the CDR3 here. The order of the fields is clone size, J gene, CDR3 length, V gene, CDR3 protein. Expanded clones get a size class; other rows say once, few or many, or leave the size out.

abundance: .; j_gene: TRBJ1-6; len: 12; v_gene: TRBV14; CDR3aa: ASSQGAANSPLH
abundance: .; j_gene: TRBJ1-2; len: 12; v_gene: TRBV10-1; CDR3aa: ASNPGQGAIGYT
abundance: once; j_gene: TRBJ2-2; len: 13; v_gene: TRBV6-5; CDR3aa: ASSYSGSNTGELF
abundance: .; j_gene: TRBJ1-3; len: 13; v_gene: TRBV9; CDR3aa: ASSVAGTTGNTIY
abundance: .; j_gene: TRBJ1-2; len: 14; v_gene: TRBV7-2; CDR3aa: ASSLAPGQKIYGYT
abundance: .; j_gene: TRBJ1-1; len: 10; v_gene: TRBV5-4; CDR3aa: ASSLGTGEAF
abundance: .; j_gene: TRBJ2-1; len: 13; v_gene: TRBV4-2; CDR3aa: ASSQEQGSYNEQF
abundance: .; j_gene: TRBJ2-1; len: 10; v_gene: TRBV9; CDR3aa: ASGRESNEQF
abundance: once; j_gene: TRBJ2-3; len: 13; v_gene: TRBV30; CDR3aa: AWSEGQGRTDTQY
abundance: few; j_gene: TRBJ1-1; len: 13; v_gene: TRBV5-4; CDR3aa: ASSPPGWRDTEAF
abundance: once; j_gene: TRBJ1-3; len: 12; v_gene: TRBV18; CDR3aa: ASSTGRSGNTIY
abundance: .; j_gene: TRBJ1-1; len: 13; v_gene: TRBV7-2; CDR3aa: ASSPRTESWTEAF
abundance: few; j_gene: TRBJ1-5; len: 16; v_gene: TRBV11-2; CDR3aa: ASSEGRGNILSNQPQH
abundance: .; j_gene: TRBJ2-7; len: 14; v_gene: TRBV7-6; CDR3aa: ASSLGRDNRRGEQY
abundance: .; j_gene: TRBJ1-2; len: 13; v_gene: TRBV18; CDR3aa: ASSQAQDRIRGYT
abundance: .; j_gene: TRBJ2-1; len: 11; v_gene: TRBV5-4; CDR3aa: ASSLVLVNEQF
abundance: .; j_gene: TRBJ1-1; len: 13; v_gene: TRBV19; CDR3aa: ASSLRGRLNTEAF
abundance: large; j_gene: TRBJ1-5; len: 11; v_gene: TRBV4-1; CDR3aa: ASSQYAHQPQH
abundance: .; j_gene: TRBJ2-1; len: 15; v_gene: TRBV4-2; CDR3aa: ASSQEVGGRSYNEQF
abundance: once; j_gene: TRBJ2-4; len: 13; v_gene: TRBV7-2; CDR3aa: ASSPKGTDKNIQY
abundance: .; j_gene: TRBJ2-7; len: 9; v_gene: TRBV28; CDR3aa: ASRNSKEQY
abundance: .; j_gene: TRBJ2-3; len: 13; v_gene: TRBV5-1; CDR3aa: ASSLAGESLDTQY
abundance: .; j_gene: TRBJ1-1; len: 13; v_gene: TRBV4-1; CDR3aa: ASSPFRGANTEAF
abundance: .; j_gene: TRBJ2-1; len: 12; v_gene: TRBV5-6; CDR3aa: ASSLESGASWQF
abundance: .; j_gene: TRBJ2-5; len: 13; v_gene: TRBV28; CDR3aa: ASSGTEPNQETQY
abundance: .; j_gene: TRBJ2-1; len: 14; v_gene: TRBV29-1; CDR3aa: SVEAVAGGLYNEQF
abundance: .; j_gene: TRBJ1-1; len: 13; v_gene: TRBV19; CDR3aa: ASSPGGRANTEAF
abundance: .; j_gene: TRBJ2-7; len: 12; v_gene: TRBV4-1; CDR3aa: ASSPDRSSYEQY
abundance: few; j_gene: TRBJ1-6; len: 11; v_gene: TRBV6-1; CDR3aa: ASSETRKSPLH